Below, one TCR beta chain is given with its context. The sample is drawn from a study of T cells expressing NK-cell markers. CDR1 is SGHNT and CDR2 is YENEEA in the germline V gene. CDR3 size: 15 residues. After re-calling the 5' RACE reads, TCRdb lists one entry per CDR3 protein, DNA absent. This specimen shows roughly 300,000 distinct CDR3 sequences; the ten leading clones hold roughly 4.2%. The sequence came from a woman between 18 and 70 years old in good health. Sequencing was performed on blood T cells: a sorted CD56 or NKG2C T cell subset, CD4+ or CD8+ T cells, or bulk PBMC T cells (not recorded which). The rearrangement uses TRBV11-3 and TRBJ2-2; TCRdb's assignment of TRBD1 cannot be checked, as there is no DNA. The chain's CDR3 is CASSPGQGNTGELFF.